The next 8 T cell receptor beta chains were all read from a single sample in a study of shared clonotypes between healthy human individuals (dated by TCRdb to about 2020). The library was made by the immunoSEQ multiplex PCR assay. Held by TCRdb, this immuneACCESS table contains in-frame sequences only and omits some clones. Under half of the omission traces to an unresolved V gene where checked; the cause of the rest is unknown. For this sample there are 530,000 or so clones; over 60% appear just once. The ten largest clones represent approximately 13% of the sample. Source material: PBMCs. The receptors here all came from a woman in her thirties or forties in good health. Some clones in this sample may be carry-over from other donors' samples.

J is TRBJ2-1 and V is TRBV28, with D unresolved. The CDR3 length is 15 residues. Germline loops: CDR1 MDHEN, CDR2 SYDVKM. V was clipped by 6 bases and J by 4 bases, with 16 bases between them. In nucleotides, the CDR3 is TGTGCCAGCAGCAAAATCAGCGTTGGGTACAATGAGCAGTTCTTC. Translation gives CASSKISVGYNEQFF.

The rearrangement uses TRBV7-8 and TRBJ2-2; possibly TRBD1 or TRBD2 for D (5 bases each). With 2 bases removed from V and 3 bases from J, the gap between germline ends came to 10 bases. Looked up from germline, CDR1 is SGHVS and CDR2 is FQNEAQ. CDR3 size: 15 residues. CDR3 residues: CASSLQGPHTGELFF. DNA of the CDR3: TGTGCCAGCAGCTTACAGGGACCCCACACCGGGGAGCTGTTTTTT. The variable domain in full, with the rest retrieved from reference TRBV7-8 and TRBJ2-2, is GAGVSQSPRYKVAKRGQDVALRCDPISGHVSLFWYQQALGQGPEFLTYFQNEAQLDKSGLPSDRFFAERPEGSVSTLKIQRTQQEDSAVYLCASSLQGPHTGELFFGEGSRLTVL.

The V call is TRBV15, the J call TRBJ2-5; D might be TRBD2 (5 bases). The CDR3 spans 15 residues. V shed 1 base and J shed 3 bases, with 12 bases lying between them. The germline V gene encodes CDR1 LNHNV and CDR2 YYDKDF (reference sequence). The CDR3 spells CATSRGPRVEETQYF. CDR3 in DNA: TGTGCCACCAGCAGAGGGCCGCGGGTGGAAGAGACCCAGTACTTC.

V and J are TRBV7-2 and TRBJ1-6; 8 bases align to TRBD1. This CDR3 contains 16 residues. The germline V gene has CDR1 SGHTA and CDR2 FQGNSA. The ends lost 0 bases at V and 7 bases at J; junction bases unmatched: 5. The CDR3 DNA sequence: TGTGCCAGCAGCTTAGCGGGACAGGCGACCAATTCACCCCTCCACTTT. This gives the protein CASSLAGQATNSPLHF. The full variable domain, completed using reference TRBV7-2 and TRBJ1-6, is GAGVSQSPSNKVTEKGKDVELRCDPISGHTALYWYRQSLGQGLEFLIYFQGNSAPDKSGLPSDRFSAERTGGSVSTLTIQRTQQEDSAVYLCASSLAGQATNSPLHFGNGTRLTVT.

The V and J genes are TRBV6-1 and TRBJ2-5; 14 bases align to TRBD2. V trimming: 8 bases; J trimming: 3 bases; junction bases outside the gene matches: 5. Per the germline V gene, CDR1 is MNHNS and CDR2 is SASEGT. CDR3 length equals 15 residues. The DNA for the CDR3 is TGTGCCAGCGAGGGGACTAGCGGGAGTAAAGAGACCCAGTACTTC. As protein: CASEGTSGSKETQYF.

The V gene is TRBV15, the J gene TRBJ2-3, with D possibly TRBD2 on 5 matching bases. The CDR3 spans 17 residues. Between the trimmed V and J ends, which lost 2 bases and 2 bases, there was a span of 17 bases. Germline lookup yields CDR1 LNHNV and CDR2 YYDKDF (reference sequence). The CDR3 DNA reads as TGTGCCACCAGCAGACTCCCGCAGCGGCGGTCCACAGATACGCAGTATTTT. Protein sequence: CATSRLPQRRSTDTQYF.

The rearrangement uses TRBV2 and TRBJ1-5; D remains ambiguous. V was clipped by 2 bases and J by 0 bases, with 8 bases between them. Germline V CDR1 and CDR2: SNHLY, FYNNEI. This CDR3 comprises 15 residues. Here the CDR3 DNA reads TGTGCCAGCAGTGAATTGAGGGATAGCAATCAGCCCCAGCATTTT. It is translated as CASSELRDSNQPQHF.

In its sample, this clone was seen once. J is TRBJ1-1 and V is TRBV2; 7 bases agree with TRBD1. The V gene's germline CDR1 is SNHLY and CDR2 FYNNEI. The CDR3 has 16 residues. The junction had 16 bases not matched to a gene; V was cut back by 8 bases and J by 4 bases. The CDR3 region is CASSTPGGTTGTEAFF. The CDR3 coding sequence is TGTGCCAGCTCCACCCCAGGGGGGACAACCGGCACTGAAGCTTTCTTT.